Below, 23 T cell receptor beta chains from the same sample are listed, as sequenced in a study of tumor-infiltrating lymphocytes in primary liver carcinoma. With 500 ng total RNA as template and a constant-region primer, TCR beta cDNA was made. Slightly modified ARM-PCR with three nested multiplex PCR rounds yielded TCR beta libraries. Amplification in the first two PCR rounds was performed using TRBV1-TRBV30 forward primers and a C-beta reverse primer for roughly 9 cycles each. MiXCR was run by TCRdb on the multiplex PCR reads, yielding one entry per CDR3 protein. Of 300,000 to 350,000 distinct CDR3 sequences listed, more than 55% are singletons. Unsorted whole blood yielded blood RNA, and germline DNA was extracted as well. Material for sequencing was peripheral blood. These receptors were taken from a woman aged 25 to 39 with primary liver carcinoma and hepatitis B virus infection.

Comment on this clonotype: At one of its ends the junction is not consistent with the germline gene, which may arise from a read error. The V gene is TRBV6-5, the J gene TRBJ2-5; 8 positions agree with TRBD2. The CDR3 has 15 amino acids. CDR1 and CDR2 (germline): MNHEY, SVGAGI. In nucleotides, the CDR3 is TGTACCAGCAGTTACTCGGGGGGGACCTGGGAGACCCAGTACTTC. Its translation: CTSSYSGGTWETQYF.

As to this clonotype: The junction departs from the called germline gene at one end, perhaps through a read error. The chain combines TRBV12-3 or TRBV12-4 with TRBJ2-7; TRBD2 agrees at 8 bases. The CDR3 has 14 residues. CDR3: CASTRGGSSYKQYF. The CDR3 bases are TGTGCCAGCACTCGGGGGGGTAGCTCCTACAAGCAGTACTTC.

The chain recombines TRBV5-8 with TRBJ1-1, with no clear D. The CDR3 runs to 16 residues. V shed 0 bases and J shed 0 bases, with 12 bases lying between them. The germline V gene has CDR1 SGHTS and CDR2 YDEGEE. The CDR3 DNA reads as TGTGCCAGCAGCTTGGAGGTCAGAAACTTGAACACTGAAGCTTTCTTT. Protein sequence: CASSLEVRNLNTEAFF.

The chain couples TRBV10-3 to TRBJ1-1; a weak D match, TRBD1 (6 bases). V was clipped by 10 bases and J by 8 bases, with 29 bases between them. Germline CDR1 reads ENHRY; CDR2 reads SYGVKD. The CDR3 is made up of 16 amino acids. In DNA, the CDR3 is TGTGCCACGCGAACGGGACCGGACAGCAGGAACCCGGAAGCTTTCTTT. Its protein product is CATRTGPDSRNPEAFF.

This clonotype has at least ten counts. The rearrangement joins TRBV4-1 to TRBJ2-1; TRBD2 matches at 11 bases. CDR1 and CDR2 (germline): MGHRA, YSYEKL. This CDR3 spans 17 amino acids. Trimming took 0 bases from V and 9 from J; bases not matched to a gene: 10. The CDR3 bases are TGCGCCAGCAGCCAAGATATGGCTAGCGGGAGGAACGGTGAGCAGTTCTTC. Translated: CASSQDMASGRNGEQFF.

The chain uses TRBV20-1 and TRBJ2-7; 9 nucleotides line up with TRBD2. Trimming took 6 bases from V and 3 from J; bases not matched to a gene: 12. This CDR3 is 15 amino acids long. Germline lookup yields CDR1 DFQATT and CDR2 SNEGSKA (reference sequence). The CDR3 nucleotides are TGCAGTGCCCGTAGAGTAGCGGGAGCGTACTACGAGCAGTACTTC. Translation gives CSARRVAGAYYEQYF.

V usage is TRBV5-4 and J usage is TRBJ2-3, with D perhaps assigned TRBD1 or TRBD2 (5 bases each). In germline, CDR1 is SGHNT, CDR2 YYREEE (reference sequence). The CDR3 consists of 15 residues. The V gene lost 3 bases and the J gene lost 1 base, with 12 bases spanning the gap. The CDR3 loop reads CASSSSLQGTDTQYF. The CDR3 DNA reads as TGTGCCAGCAGCTCTAGCCTACAGGGCACAGATACGCAGTATTTT.

This clonotype was observed at least ten times. The rearrangement links TRBV11-2 to TRBJ2-1; D is uncertain. This CDR3 spans 12 amino acids. Deletions cut 1 base from V and 9 bases from J, with 7 bases between. The germline gives CDR1 SGHAT, CDR2 FQNNGV. The CDR3 nucleotides read TGTGCCAGCAGCTTAGTAGTCCGTGAGCAGTTCTTC. Amino acid sequence: CASSLVVREQFF.

Regarding this clonotype: Its ends do not fully match the called genes, so a read error is possible. The CDR3 reads CASRGDTDMQYF. The CDR3 bases are TGTGCCAGTAGGGGCGATACGGATATGCAGTATTTT. V is TRBV6-2 or TRBV6-3 and J is TRBJ2-3; maybe TRBD1 (5 bases). Germline V gene sequence: CDR1 MNHEY, CDR2 SVGEGT. The CDR3 totals 12 residues.

Comment on this clonotype: A much larger clone differs from this one at a single base, so this may be a read error. J is TRBJ2-3 and V is TRBV29-1; possibly TRBD2 for D (8 bases). The CDR3 is 13 residues long. Germline V lookup: CDR1 SQVTM, CDR2 ANQGSEA. The CDR3 region is CSVAPGGTDRQYF. The CDR3 DNA reads as TGCAGCGTTGCACCGGGGGGGACAGATAGGCAGTATTTT.

This chain connects TRBV7-9 to TRBJ1-1; D gene ambiguous. The ends were cut back, 5 bases at V and 1 base at J, with 5 bases in the middle. Germline V gene lookup returns CDR1 SEHNR and CDR2 FQNEAQ (reference sequence). This CDR3 region has 12 residues. Written as DNA, the CDR3 is TGTGCCAGCAGCGACCCGAACACTGAAGCTTTCTTT. It specifies CASSDPNTEAFF.

This clonotype was detected a few times. The V and J genes are TRBV7-9 and TRBJ2-3; possible D gene TRBD1, 5 bases. Germline V gene sequence: CDR1 SEHNR, CDR2 FQNEAQ (reference sequence). V lost 6 bases, J lost 5 bases, and 15 bases lay in between. This CDR3 has 14 residues. The CDR3 sequence: CASRQNQGEDTQYF. The CDR3 DNA reads as TGTGCCAGCAGGCAAAACCAGGGTGAAGATACGCAGTATTTT.

Details on this clonotype: A read error is possible here, since a much larger clone lies one base away. The V and J genes are TRBV5-6 and TRBJ2-1, with 7 bases matching TRBD2. From germline, CDR1 is SGHDT and CDR2 YYEEEE. The CDR3 covers 16 residues. CDR3: CASSLFASGPYNEHFF. The CDR3 DNA sequence: TGTGCCAGCAGCTTGTTTGCTAGCGGACCTTACAATGAGCATTTCTTC.

Worth noting for this clonotype: Mismatch with germline at one junction end may stem from a read error. The chain joins TRBV5-4 to TRBJ2-1, with 8 bases matching TRBD2. CDR3 length: 17 residues. Germline V gene data show CDR1 as SGHNT and CDR2 as YYREEE (reference sequence). CDR3 nucleotides: TGTGCCGGCTCGTCGGGTAGCGGGATTTCCAAATACAATGAGCAGTCCTTC. Translation: CAGSSGSGISKYNEQSF.

This clonotype was observed a single time. V usage is TRBV5-1 and J usage is TRBJ2-5; no reliable D call. Trimming shortened V by 4 bases and J by 4 bases, and 8 bases separated the two germline ends. Germline CDR1 is SGHRS and CDR2 is YFSETQ. The CDR3 is 12 amino acids. The CDR3 spells CASSPRPETQYF. DNA of the CDR3: TGCGCCAGCAGCCCGAGACCAGAGACCCAGTACTTC. The full variable domain, with the rest looked up from reference TRBV5-1 and TRBJ2-5, is KAGVTQTPRYLIKTRGQQVTLSCSPISGHRSVSWYQQTPGQGLQFLFEYFSETQRNKGNFPGRFSGRQFSNSRSEMNVSTLELGDSALYLCASSPRPETQYFGPGTRLLVL.

The count of this clonotype is one. The rearrangement joins TRBV11-2 to TRBJ2-6; no clear D. The CDR3 has 15 amino acids. Germline values: CDR1 SGHAT, CDR2 FQNNGV. The CDR3 spells CGNTQTISGANVLTF. The DNA of the CDR3 is TGTGGCAACACCCAGACCATCTCTGGGGCCAACGTCCTGACTTTC.

Note on this clonotype: The CDR3 ends on some other residue instead of the conserved phenylalanine or tryptophan, so this is likely a read error. The rearrangement uses TRBV6-2 or TRBV6-3 and TRBJ2-6; D uncertain. In germline, CDR1 is MNHEY, CDR2 SVGEGT. V was clipped by 8 bases and J by 2 bases, with 7 bases between them. This CDR3 has 13 residues. CDR3 residues: CASASTGANVLTL. CDR3 nucleotides: TGTGCCAGCGCCTCGACTGGGGCCAACGTCCTGACTCTC.

Notes on this clonotype: The junction differs from germline at one of its ends, possibly a read error. The chain employs TRBV12-3 or TRBV12-4 and TRBJ2-7; 7 bases are a match to TRBD2. The CDR3 runs to 14 residues. The CDR3 DNA reads as TGTGCCAGCAGGGCGGCTAGCGGCTCCTACGTGCAGTACTTC. Translated, it gives CASRAASGSYVQYF.

At least ten counts were recorded for this clonotype. V gene TRBV11-2 combines with J gene TRBJ2-3; 10 bases agree with TRBD2. Trimming took 2 bases from V and 4 from J; bases not matched to a gene: 3. The CDR3 has 15 amino acids. Germline CDR1 reads SGHAT; CDR2 reads FQNNGV. CDR3 protein: CASSLLAGASDTQYF. CDR3 bases: TGTGCCAGCAGCTTACTAGCGGGAGCGTCAGATACGCAGTATTTT.

Concerning this clonotype: A much larger clone differs from this one at a single base, so this may be a read error. The chain has TRBV10-3 and TRBJ2-7; 10 bases are shared with TRBD2. Per the germline V gene, CDR1 is ENHRY and CDR2 is SYGVKD. The CDR3 is 16 amino acids. After removal of 3 bases from V and 6 bases from J, the junction contained 11 bases not matched to a gene. CDR3 nucleotides: TGTGCCATCAGTGATCGCAGCGGGGGGGCCCCTCTCGAGCAGTACTTC. It specifies CAISDRSGGAPLEQYF.

The V call is TRBV6-5, the J call TRBJ2-1; 13 bases map to TRBD2. The germline gives CDR1 MNHEY, CDR2 SVGAGI. J gave up 7 bases and V 2 bases, and 11 bases lay outside the gene matches. The CDR3 is made up of 18 amino acids. CDR3 loop: CASSYTLQLAGGSNEQFF. CDR3 DNA sequence: TGTGCCAGCAGTTACACACTTCAACTAGCGGGAGGGTCTAATGAGCAGTTCTTC.

Of note for this clonotype: This may come from a read error, since a much larger clone is one base off. V gene TRBV12-3 or TRBV12-4 combines with J gene TRBJ2-1; D gene unclear. Trimming stripped 8 bases from V and 12 bases from J, with 14 bases between. The CDR3 has 11 residues. CDR3: CASGELNAQFF. The CDR3 nucleotides read TGTGCCAGCGGAGAATTGAACGCGCAGTTCTTC.

Turning to this clonotype: Just one base apart from a much larger clone, this may be a read error. This rearrangement joins TRBV5-5 to TRBJ2-2; no firm D call. The germline V gene has CDR1 SGHKS and CDR2 YYEKEE (reference sequence). This CDR3 region has 16 residues. CDR3 protein: CASSLGPTVNIGELFF. The CDR3 DNA sequence: TGTGCCAGCAGCTTGGGGCCGACTGTAAACATCGGGGAGCTGTTTTTT.